The 24 T cell receptor beta chains below all came from one sample that was sequenced in a study of CD8+ T cells in alopecia areata. The sequencing template was cDNA reverse transcribed from extracted RNA. Clones were read by immunoSEQ multiplex PCR, and TCRdb kept only the in-frame ones, dropping some. The sample has around 160,000 clones, around 87% seen once. Sequencing used CD8+ T cells sorted from blood, obtained at week 0. These receptors were obtained from a human donor with alopecia areata.

The chain recombines TRBV19 with TRBJ2-1; 11 bases match TRBD2. V was pared by 4 bases and J by 9 bases, with 20 bases of the junction left unmatched. The length of the CDR3 is 19 residues. CDR1 and CDR2 from the germline V gene are LNHDA and SQIVND (reference sequence). The CDR3 coding sequence is TGTGCCAGTAGTACCCCGGGGTATAGCGGGAGGGCCGGTAAGAGTGAGCAGTTCTTC. Translated, it gives CASSTPGYSGRAGKSEQFF.

This sequence joins TRBV5-4 and TRBJ2-7, with 10 bases aligning to TRBD2. Trimming at V came to 4 bases and at J to 1 base, leaving 8 bases not matched to a gene. Germline loops: CDR1 SGHNT, CDR2 YYREEE (reference sequence). This CDR3 region has 16 residues. CDR3 in amino acids: CASSPWPSGSSYEQYF. CDR3 bases: TGTGCCAGCAGCCCCTGGCCTAGCGGGAGTTCCTACGAGCAGTACTTC.

This clone was seen once. The V and J genes are TRBV21-1 and TRBJ2-2; the table assigns TRBD2, which was not confirmed against the DNA. TRBV21-1 is listed as a pseudogene. The CDR3 sequence is 20 residues long. The CDR3 sequence: CASSKANGLAGKANTGELFF. The CDR3 region has the DNA TGTGCCAGCAGCAAGGCCAATGGTCTAGCGGGAAAAGCGAACACCGGGGAGCTGTTTTTT.

This chain links TRBV5-8 with TRBJ2-7; no definite D call. V was pared by 0 bases and J by 2 bases, with 0 bases between. Germline assignment: CDR1 SGHTS and CDR2 YDEGEE. CDR3 size: 11 residues. CDR3 sequence reads: CASSLAYEQYF. DNA of the CDR3: TGTGCCAGCAGCTTGGCCTACGAGCAGTACTTC.

The J gene is TRBJ2-7, the V gene TRBV6-5; TRBD1 agrees at 9 bases. With 2 bases clipped from V and 5 bases from J, the junction kept 4 bases outside the gene matches. This CDR3 spans 14 amino acids. Per germline, CDR1 MNHEY and CDR2 SVGAGI. The CDR3 spells CASSYTGTGNEQYF. DNA of the CDR3: TGTGCCAGCAGTTACACAGGGACAGGGAACGAGCAGTACTTC.

The chain has TRBV2 and TRBJ2-7, with D uncertain. The germline CDR1 and CDR2 sequences are SNHLY and FYNNEI. V lost 11 bases and J lost 0, with 17 bases in between. This CDR3 region has 14 residues. In DNA, the CDR3 is TGTGCCTCCCTTCGGGTTGTCAGCTCCTACGAGCAGTACTTC. Protein: CASLRVVSSYEQYF.

The chain uses TRBV27 and TRBJ1-5; no clear D gene. The CDR3 contains 14 residues. Germline CDR1 MNHEY, CDR2 SMNVEV (reference sequence). Trimming stripped 2 bases from V and 3 bases from J, with 8 bases between. CDR3 bases: TGTGCCAGCAGTTTAGGGCCACTCAATCAGCCCCAGCATTTT. It is translated as CASSLGPLNQPQHF.

Comments on this clone: At the DNA level, this CDR3 is encoded by other sequences in the same sample as well. This sequence joins TRBV14 and TRBJ2-1; no definite D call. The CDR3 is 12 amino acids. V lost 1 base to trimming and J lost 7 bases, with 5 bases between them. In germline, CDR1 is SGHDN, CDR2 FVKESK. Written as DNA, the CDR3 is TGTGCCAGCAGCCAAGGTCTAAATGAGCAGTTCTTC. This translates into CASSQGLNEQFF.

The chain couples TRBV9 to TRBJ2-7; the D is unclear. CDR1 and CDR2 (germline): SGDLS, YYNGEE. The CDR3 spans 14 residues. V was clipped by 0 bases and J by 2 bases, with 9 bases between them. The CDR3, as DNA: TGTGCCAGCAGCGTAGATGACGGAACCTACGAGCAGTACTTC. Translation gives CASSVDDGTYEQYF.

This clone was recorded only once. The CDR3 DNA reads TGTGCCAGCAGCTTAGAGGCCAGCAGCTCCTACGAGCAGTACTTC. This encodes CASSLEASSSYEQYF. The chain has TRBV7-9 and TRBJ2-7; unclear D gene. In germline, CDR1 is SEHNR, CDR2 FQNEAQ (reference sequence). The ends were cut back, 1 base at V and 0 bases at J, with 10 bases in the middle. The CDR3 contains 15 residues.

The gene calls are TRBV4-1 and TRBJ2-7; unclear D gene. Trimming removed 0 bases from V and 4 bases from J, with 10 bases in between. The CDR3 has 14 residues. Germline V gives CDR1 MGHRA, CDR2 YSYEKL. The DNA for the CDR3 is TGCGCCAGCAGCCAAGAACGCCCCCTATACGAGCAGTACTTC. It specifies CASSQERPLYEQYF.

The V and J genes are TRBV29-1 and TRBJ1-5; D unresolved. The germline V and J ends were trimmed by 6 bases and 1 base, with 16 bases remaining between them. In germline, CDR1 is SQVTM, CDR2 ANQGSEA. This CDR3 has 15 residues. The CDR3 DNA reads TGCAGCGTGTTTCTGGGGAGTACAAGCAATCAGCCCCAGCATTTT. Protein: CSVFLGSTSNQPQHF.

The rearrangement joins TRBV29-1 to TRBJ2-1, with TRBD2 identical over 8 bases. Germline V gives CDR1 SQVTM, CDR2 ANQGSEA. V shed 5 bases, J shed 9 bases, and the junction held 12 bases outside the gene matches. CDR3 size: 14 residues. Here the CDR3 reads CSVFSGGLSGEQFF. CDR3 DNA: TGCAGCGTTTTCAGCGGGGGCTTGTCGGGTGAGCAGTTCTTC.

This clone has just one count. This chain links TRBV7-6 with TRBJ2-1; no clear D. V was shortened by 6 bases and J by 5 bases, with 8 bases between the two germline ends. Germline CDR1 and CDR2: SGHVS and FNYEAQ. The CDR3 is made up of 12 amino acids. Here the CDR3 reads CASSIPNNEQFF. CDR3 nucleotide sequence: TGTGCCAGCAGTATACCGAACAATGAGCAGTTCTTC. Full variable domain (remainder filled in from reference TRBV7-6 and TRBJ2-1): GAGVSQSPRYKVTKRGQDVALRCDPISGHVSLYWYRQALGQGPEFLTYFNYEAQQDKSGLPNDRFSAERPEGSISTLTIQRTEQRDSAMYRCASSIPNNEQFFGPGTRLTVL.

The V gene is TRBV27, the J gene TRBJ1-4; D is ambiguous. Germline V gene sequence: CDR1 MNHEY, CDR2 SMNVEV (reference sequence). CDR3 length equals 16 residues. V gave up 1 base and J gave up 0 bases, with 9 bases separating them. In nucleotides, the CDR3 is TGTGCCAGCAGTTTATTAGGTGGGGCAACTAATGAAAAACTGTTTTTT. It translates to CASSLLGGATNEKLFF.

This clone was detected once. The chain carries TRBV7-2 and TRBJ1-2; no clear D. CDR1 is SGHTA, CDR2 FQGNSA, per germline. Trimming removed 5 bases from V and 3 bases from J, with 22 bases in between. The CDR3 loop spans 17 amino acids. CDR3 region: CASSLPYRGREDYGYTF. The CDR3 nucleotides read TGTGCCAGCAGCCTACCCTACCGAGGGCGGGAAGACTATGGCTACACCTTC.

This clone has more than one count but fewer than ten. V and J are TRBV5-1 and TRBJ1-2, with 12 bases lining up with TRBD1. Per the germline V gene, CDR1 is SGHRS and CDR2 is YFSETQ. The CDR3 consists of 17 residues. Trimming at V came to 4 bases and at J to 3 bases, leaving 10 bases not matched to a gene. CDR3 protein: CASSNTGTGGADYGYTF. The DNA of the CDR3 is TGCGCCAGCAGCAACACCGGGACAGGGGGCGCGGACTATGGCTACACCTTC.

CDR3 protein: CSVEDALGEGQYF. DNA of the CDR3: TGCAGCGTTGAAGACGCACTGGGGGAAGGCCAGTACTTC. The genes are TRBV29-1 and TRBJ2-5; D assignment may be TRBD1 or TRBD2 (5 bases each). Trimming stripped 0 bases from V and 10 bases from J, with 15 bases between. The CDR3 totals 13 residues. CDR1 and CDR2 from the germline V gene are SQVTM and ANQGSEA.

The table lists this clone with a few counts. The chain employs TRBV7-3 and TRBJ2-5; 7 bases line up with TRBD1. This CDR3 region has 15 residues. V trimming: 5 bases; J trimming: 4 bases; junction bases outside the gene matches: 10. Germline V CDR1 and CDR2: SGHTA, FQGTGA. DNA of the CDR3: TGTGCCAGCAGCCTTGGACAGGTAGAGGTAGAGACCCAGTACTTC. Encoded protein: CASSLGQVEVETQYF.

The V call is TRBV5-1, the J call TRBJ2-7, with 8 bases identical to TRBD1. Trimming took 0 bases from V and 5 from J; bases not matched to a gene: 13. Germline V lookup: CDR1 SGHRS, CDR2 YFSETQ. CDR3 size: 17 residues. CDR3 sequence: CASSLGETGAEGNEQYF. In nucleotides, the CDR3 is TGCGCCAGCAGCTTGGGGGAGACAGGGGCAGAAGGAAACGAGCAGTACTTC.

The rearrangement joins TRBV4-1 to TRBJ2-7, with TRBD2 identical over 7 bases. This CDR3 has 17 residues. Germline CDR1 reads MGHRA; CDR2 reads YSYEKL. Trimming removed 0 bases from V and 0 bases from J; junction bases left unmatched: 8. The CDR3 DNA sequence: TGCGCCAGCAGCCAAGAGGACGCGGGAGCGGGCTCCTACGAGCAGTACTTC. Its protein product is CASSQEDAGAGSYEQYF.

The chain has TRBV7-9 and TRBJ1-2; D is unresolved. Germline CDR1 and CDR2: SEHNR and FQNEAQ (reference sequence). V shed 1 base and J shed 3 bases, with 6 bases lying between them. The CDR3 length is 13 residues. The CDR3 DNA sequence: TGTGCCAGCAGCTTAGAACAGTACTATGGCTACACCTTC. Translated: CASSLEQYYGYTF.

This chain uses TRBV29-1 with TRBJ2-7, with 11 bases that match TRBD2. Germline CDR1 SQVTM, CDR2 ANQGSEA. The CDR3 runs to 15 residues. With 6 bases clipped from V and 3 bases from J, the junction kept 10 bases outside the gene matches. CDR3: CSVRGLAVDIYEQYF. The CDR3 nucleotides are TGCAGCGTCAGGGGACTAGCGGTAGATATCTACGAGCAGTACTTC.

This clone turned up a few times. The J gene is TRBJ2-7, the V gene TRBV25-1; 10 bases match TRBD2. This CDR3 spans 15 amino acids. From germline, CDR1 is MGHDK and CDR2 SYGVNS. V gave up 2 bases and J gave up 7 bases; unmatched junction bases: 8. The CDR3 spells CASSEPAGGPGEQYF. In DNA form, the CDR3 reads TGTGCCAGCAGTGAACCAGCGGGAGGGCCGGGGGAGCAGTACTTC.